This T cell receptor (beta chain) was recovered during a study of shared clonotypes between healthy human individuals. Study outcomes and limitations: Represented diversity (both genetic and exposure-history) was limited by the small number of donors.

Recent vaccinations or acute infections were absent in the healthy HIV-negative adult donors. Those who donated, Caucasian adults without exception, all lived in Nashville, Tennessee. Without sorting, samples used approximately 99 million PBMCs for genomic DNA. The protocol was immunoSEQ multiplex PCR, while the TCRdb copy is restricted to in-frame clones and leaves out a portion. The table includes about 560,000 clones, around 76% detected once. The CDR3 extends over 13 amino acids. The germline V and J ends were trimmed by 2 bases and 5 bases, with 6 bases remaining between them. Germline CDR1 MRHNA, CDR2 SNTAGT. Turning to this clone: What it binds is unknown.

Sequenced sample: PBMCs. The V call is TRBV6-4, the J call TRBJ2-2; no definite D call. This receptor was obtained from a woman between 40 and 55 years old in good health. Some clones in this sample may be carry-over from other donors' samples. The CDR3, as DNA: TGTGCCAGCAGTGACGCCGGAACCGGGGAGCTGTTTTTT. Protein product: CASSDAGTGELFF.